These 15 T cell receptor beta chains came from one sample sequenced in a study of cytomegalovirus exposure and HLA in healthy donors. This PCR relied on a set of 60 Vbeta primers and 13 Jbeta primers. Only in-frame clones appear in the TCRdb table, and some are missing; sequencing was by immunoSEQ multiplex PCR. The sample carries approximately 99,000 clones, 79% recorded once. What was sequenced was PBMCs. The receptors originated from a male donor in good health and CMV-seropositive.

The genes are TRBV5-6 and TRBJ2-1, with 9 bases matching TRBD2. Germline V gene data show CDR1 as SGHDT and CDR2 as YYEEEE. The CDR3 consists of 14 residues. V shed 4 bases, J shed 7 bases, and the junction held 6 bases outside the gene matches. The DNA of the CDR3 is TGTGCCAGCAGCGACGGGACTAGCCGGAATGAGCAGTTCTTC. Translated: CASSDGTSRNEQFF.

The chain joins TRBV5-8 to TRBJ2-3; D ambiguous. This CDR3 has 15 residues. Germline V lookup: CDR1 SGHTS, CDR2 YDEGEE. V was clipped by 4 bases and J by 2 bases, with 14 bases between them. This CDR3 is CASSPGLGVTDTQYF. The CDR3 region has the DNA TGTGCCAGCAGCCCTGGGCTGGGCGTCACAGATACGCAGTATTTT.

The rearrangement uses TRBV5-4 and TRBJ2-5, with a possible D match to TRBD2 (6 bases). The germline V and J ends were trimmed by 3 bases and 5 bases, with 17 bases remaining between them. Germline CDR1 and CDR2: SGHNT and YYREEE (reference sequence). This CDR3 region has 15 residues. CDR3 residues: CASSSYSGGDETQYF. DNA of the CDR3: TGTGCCAGCAGCTCCTACTCAGGAGGGGATGAGACCCAGTACTTC.

The CDR3 protein is CASSSGTGNYGYTF. Here the CDR3 DNA reads TGTGCCAGCAGCTCCGGGACAGGGAACTATGGCTACACCTTC. V usage is TRBV7-9 and J usage is TRBJ1-2; TRBD1 agrees at 9 bases. Germline trimming cut 4 bases from V and 2 bases from J; bases unmatched to any gene: 2. The germline V gene encodes CDR1 SEHNR and CDR2 FQNEAQ (reference sequence). The CDR3 has 14 amino acids.

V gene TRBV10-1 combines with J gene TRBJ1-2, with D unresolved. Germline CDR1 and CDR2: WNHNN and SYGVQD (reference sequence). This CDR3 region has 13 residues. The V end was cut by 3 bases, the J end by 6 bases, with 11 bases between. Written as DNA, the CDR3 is TGCGCCAGCAGTGAAACAGTAAGAAATGGCTACACCTTC. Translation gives CASSETVRNGYTF.

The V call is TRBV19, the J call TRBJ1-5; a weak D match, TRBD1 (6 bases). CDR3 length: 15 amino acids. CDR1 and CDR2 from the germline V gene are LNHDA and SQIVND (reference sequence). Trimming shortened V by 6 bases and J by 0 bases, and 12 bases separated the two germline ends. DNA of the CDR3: TGTGCCAGTAGAGGACAGAGCTATAGCAATCAGCCCCAGCATTTT. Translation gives CASRGQSYSNQPQHF.

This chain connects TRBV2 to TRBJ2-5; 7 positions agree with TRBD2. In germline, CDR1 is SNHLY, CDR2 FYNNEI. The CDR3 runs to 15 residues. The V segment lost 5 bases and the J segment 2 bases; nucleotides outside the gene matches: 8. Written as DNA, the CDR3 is TGTGCCAGCAGTCCCCTCAGCGGGGAACAAGAGACCCAGTACTTC. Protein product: CASSPLSGEQETQYF.

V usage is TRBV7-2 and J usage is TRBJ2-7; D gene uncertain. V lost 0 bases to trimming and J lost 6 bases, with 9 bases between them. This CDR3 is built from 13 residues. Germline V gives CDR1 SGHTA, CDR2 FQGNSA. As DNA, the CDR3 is TGTGCCAGCAGCTTAGCAGCAGGCCCCGAGCAGTACTTC. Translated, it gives CASSLAAGPEQYF.

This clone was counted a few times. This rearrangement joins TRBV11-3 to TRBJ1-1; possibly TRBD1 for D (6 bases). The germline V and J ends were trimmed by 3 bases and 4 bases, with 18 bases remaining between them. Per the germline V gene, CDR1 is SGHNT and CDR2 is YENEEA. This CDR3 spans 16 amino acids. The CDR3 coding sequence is TGTGCCAGCAGCTTCACCCAGGGGATGGGTGTCACTGAAGCTTTCTTT. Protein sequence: CASSFTQGMGVTEAFF. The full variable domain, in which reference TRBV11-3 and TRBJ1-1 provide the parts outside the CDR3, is EAGVVQSPRYKIIEKKQPVAFWCNPISGHNTLYWYLQNLGQGPELLIRYENEEAVDDSQLPKDRFSAERLKGVDSTLKIQPAELGDSAVYLCASSFTQGMGVTEAFFGQGTRLTVV.

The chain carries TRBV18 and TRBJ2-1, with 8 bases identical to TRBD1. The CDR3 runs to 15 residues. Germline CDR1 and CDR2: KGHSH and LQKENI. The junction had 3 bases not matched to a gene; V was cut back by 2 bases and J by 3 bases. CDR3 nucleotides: TGTGCCAGCTCACCAGGACAGGGATACTACAATGAGCAGTTCTTC. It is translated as CASSPGQGYYNEQFF.

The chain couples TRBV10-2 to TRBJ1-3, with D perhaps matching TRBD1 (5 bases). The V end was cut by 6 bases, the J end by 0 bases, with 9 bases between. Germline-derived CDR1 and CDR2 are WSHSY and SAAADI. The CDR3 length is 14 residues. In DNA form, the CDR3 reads TGCGCCAGCAGGCTGGACACCTCTGGAAACACCATATATTTT. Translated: CASRLDTSGNTIYF.

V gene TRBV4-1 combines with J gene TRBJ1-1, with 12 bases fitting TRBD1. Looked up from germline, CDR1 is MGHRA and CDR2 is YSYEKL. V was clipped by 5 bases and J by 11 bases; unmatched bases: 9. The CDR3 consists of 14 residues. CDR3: CASSDWDRGRGAFF. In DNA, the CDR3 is TGCGCCAGCAGCGACTGGGACAGGGGGCGCGGGGCTTTCTTT.

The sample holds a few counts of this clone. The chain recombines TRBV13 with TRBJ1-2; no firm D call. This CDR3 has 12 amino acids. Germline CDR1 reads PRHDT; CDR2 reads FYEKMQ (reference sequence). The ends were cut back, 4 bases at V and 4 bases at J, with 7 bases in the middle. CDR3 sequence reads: CASSSYSYGYTF. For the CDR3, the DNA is TGTGCCAGCAGCTCTTACAGCTATGGCTACACCTTC.

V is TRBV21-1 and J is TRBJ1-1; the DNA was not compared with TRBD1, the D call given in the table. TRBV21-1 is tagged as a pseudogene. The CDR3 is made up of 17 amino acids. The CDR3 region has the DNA TGTGCCAGCAGCAAAATCTTGGGACAGCGAATGAACACTGAAGCTTTCTTT. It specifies CASSKILGQRMNTEAFF.

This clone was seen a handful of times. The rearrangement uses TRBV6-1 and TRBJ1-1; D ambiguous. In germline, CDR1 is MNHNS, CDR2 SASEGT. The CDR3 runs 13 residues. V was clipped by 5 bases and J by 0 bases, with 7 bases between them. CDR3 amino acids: CASSLTLNTEAFF. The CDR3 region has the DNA TGTGCCAGCAGTCTGACACTGAACACTGAAGCTTTCTTT.